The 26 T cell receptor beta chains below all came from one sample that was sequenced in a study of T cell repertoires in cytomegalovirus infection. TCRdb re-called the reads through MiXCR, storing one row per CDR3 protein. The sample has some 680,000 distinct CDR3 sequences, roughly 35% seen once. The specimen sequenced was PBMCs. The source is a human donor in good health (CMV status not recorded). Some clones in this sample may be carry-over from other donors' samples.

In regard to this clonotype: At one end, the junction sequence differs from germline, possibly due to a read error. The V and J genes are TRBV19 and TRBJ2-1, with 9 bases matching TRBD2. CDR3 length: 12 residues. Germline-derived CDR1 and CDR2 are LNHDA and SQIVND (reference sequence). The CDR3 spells CASSFLAGEHFF. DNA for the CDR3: TGTGCCAGTAGTTTCTTAGCGGGGGAGCATTTCTTC.

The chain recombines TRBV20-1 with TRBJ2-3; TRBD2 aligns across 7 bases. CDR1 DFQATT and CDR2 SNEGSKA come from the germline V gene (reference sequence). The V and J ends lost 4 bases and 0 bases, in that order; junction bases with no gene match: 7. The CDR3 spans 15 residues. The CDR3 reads CSATTSALSTDTQYF. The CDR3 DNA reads TGCAGTGCTACCACTAGCGCCCTTAGCACAGATACGCAGTATTTT.

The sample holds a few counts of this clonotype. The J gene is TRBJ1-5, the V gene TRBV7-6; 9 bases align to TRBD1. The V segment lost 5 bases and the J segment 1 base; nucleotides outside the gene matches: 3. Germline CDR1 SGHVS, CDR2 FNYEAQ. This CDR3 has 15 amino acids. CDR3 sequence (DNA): TGTGCCAGCAGCCCGGGACAGGGAAGCAATCAGCCCCAGCATTTT. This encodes CASSPGQGSNQPQHF.

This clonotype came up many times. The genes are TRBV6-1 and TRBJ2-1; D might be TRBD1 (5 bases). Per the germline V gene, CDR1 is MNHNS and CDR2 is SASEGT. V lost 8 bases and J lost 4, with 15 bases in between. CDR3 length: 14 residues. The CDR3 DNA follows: TGTGCCAGCCTTTGGACAATGGGATACAATGAGCAGTTCTTC. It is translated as CASLWTMGYNEQFF.

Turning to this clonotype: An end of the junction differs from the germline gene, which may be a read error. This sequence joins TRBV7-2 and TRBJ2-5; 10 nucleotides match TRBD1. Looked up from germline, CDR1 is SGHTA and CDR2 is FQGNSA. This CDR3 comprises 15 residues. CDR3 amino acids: CASSFDRGRRDTQSF. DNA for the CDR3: TGTGCCAGCAGCTTCGACAGGGGGCGTCGAGATACCCAGTCCTTC.

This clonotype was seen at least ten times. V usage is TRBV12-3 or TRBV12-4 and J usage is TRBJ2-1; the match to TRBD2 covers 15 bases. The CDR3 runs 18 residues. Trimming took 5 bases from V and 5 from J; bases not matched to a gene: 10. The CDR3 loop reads CASSKGLAGGIIHNEQFF. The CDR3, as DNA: TGTGCCAGCAGTAAGGGACTAGCGGGAGGAATAATCCACAATGAGCAGTTCTTC.

In nucleotides, the CDR3 is TGTGCCAGCAGCTTCCCCATGCCAGTACTTACTGGAAACACCATATATTTT. Its protein is CASSFPMPVLTGNTIYF. V and J are TRBV7-4 and TRBJ1-3; unclear D gene. The CDR3 consists of 17 residues. From germline, CDR1 is SGHVT and CDR2 SQSDAQ. V was clipped by 3 bases and J by 2 bases, with 17 bases between them.

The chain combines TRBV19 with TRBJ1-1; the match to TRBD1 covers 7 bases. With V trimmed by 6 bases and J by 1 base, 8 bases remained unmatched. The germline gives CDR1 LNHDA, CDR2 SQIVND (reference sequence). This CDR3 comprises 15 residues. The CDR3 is CASRRQGWENTEAFF. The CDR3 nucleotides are TGTGCCAGTAGAAGACAGGGATGGGAGAACACTGAAGCTTTCTTT.

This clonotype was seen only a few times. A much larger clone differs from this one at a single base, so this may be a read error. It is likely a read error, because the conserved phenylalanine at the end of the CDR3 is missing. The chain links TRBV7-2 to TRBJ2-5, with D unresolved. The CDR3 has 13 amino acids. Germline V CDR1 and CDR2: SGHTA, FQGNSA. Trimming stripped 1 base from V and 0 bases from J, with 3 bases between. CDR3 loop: CASSLVYQETQYL. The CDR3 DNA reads TGTGCCAGCAGCTTAGTCTACCAAGAGACCCAGTACTTA.

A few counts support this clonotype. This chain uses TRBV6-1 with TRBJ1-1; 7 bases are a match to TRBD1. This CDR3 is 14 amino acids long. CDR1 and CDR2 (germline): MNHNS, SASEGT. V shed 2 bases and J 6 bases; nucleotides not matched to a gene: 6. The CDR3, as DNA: TGTGCCAGCAGTGAAACAGGGGTGGGCGCTGAAGCTTTCTTT. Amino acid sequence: CASSETGVGAEAFF.

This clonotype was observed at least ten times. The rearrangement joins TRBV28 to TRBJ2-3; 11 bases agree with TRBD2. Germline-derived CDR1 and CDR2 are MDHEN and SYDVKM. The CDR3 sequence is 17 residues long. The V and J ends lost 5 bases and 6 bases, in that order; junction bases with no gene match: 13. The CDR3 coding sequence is TGTGCCAGCAGTGGATTTTGGGCTAGCGGGAGGTGGGATACGCAGTATTTT. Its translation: CASSGFWASGRWDTQYF.

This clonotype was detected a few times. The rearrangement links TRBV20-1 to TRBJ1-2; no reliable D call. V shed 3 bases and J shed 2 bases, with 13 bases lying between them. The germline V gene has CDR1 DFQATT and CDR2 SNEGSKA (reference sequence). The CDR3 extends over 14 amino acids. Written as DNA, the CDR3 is TGCAGTGCTAGTTCTTCACAGTCAAACTATGGCTACACCTTC. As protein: CSASSSQSNYGYTF.

DNA of the CDR3: TGTGCCAGCAGCCCAACAGGACAGGGCAAAACTGAAGCTTTCTTT. It encodes CASSPTGQGKTEAFF. The chain is built from TRBV27 and TRBJ1-1; TRBD1 matches at 8 bases. J was trimmed by 5 bases and V by 6 bases; bases with no gene match: 11. This CDR3 is 15 amino acids long. Germline V CDR1 and CDR2: MNHEY, SMNVEV (reference sequence).

CDR3 bases: TGTGCCAGCAGTGGGAACTCTGGGGCCAACGTCCTGACTTTC. As protein: CASSGNSGANVLTF. The chain recombines TRBV2 with TRBJ2-6, with D unresolved. V was shortened by 4 bases and J by 0 bases, with 4 bases between the two germline ends. Germline-derived CDR1 and CDR2 are SNHLY and FYNNEI. The CDR3 has 14 residues.

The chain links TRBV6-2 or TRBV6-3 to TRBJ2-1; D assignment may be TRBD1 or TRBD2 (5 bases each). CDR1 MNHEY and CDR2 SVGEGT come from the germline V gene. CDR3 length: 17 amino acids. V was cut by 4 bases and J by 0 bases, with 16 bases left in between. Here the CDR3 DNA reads TGTGCCAGCAGTTCCCCCCGGGGCGGTGACTCCTACAATGAGCAGTTCTTC. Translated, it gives CASSSPRGGDSYNEQFF.

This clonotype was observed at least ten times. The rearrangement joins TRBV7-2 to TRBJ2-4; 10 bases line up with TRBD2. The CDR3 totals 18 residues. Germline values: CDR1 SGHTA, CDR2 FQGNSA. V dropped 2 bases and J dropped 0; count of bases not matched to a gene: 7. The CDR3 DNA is TGTGCCAGCAGCTTATTTTCGACTAGCGGGTTAGCCAAAAACATTCAGTACTTC. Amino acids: CASSLFSTSGLAKNIQYF.

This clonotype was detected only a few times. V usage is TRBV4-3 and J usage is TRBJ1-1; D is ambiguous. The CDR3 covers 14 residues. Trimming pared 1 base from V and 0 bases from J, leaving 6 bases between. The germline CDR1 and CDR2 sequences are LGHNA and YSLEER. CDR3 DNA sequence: TGCGCCAGCAGCCAAGCTGCCGTGAACACTGAAGCTTTCTTT. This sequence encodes CASSQAAVNTEAFF.

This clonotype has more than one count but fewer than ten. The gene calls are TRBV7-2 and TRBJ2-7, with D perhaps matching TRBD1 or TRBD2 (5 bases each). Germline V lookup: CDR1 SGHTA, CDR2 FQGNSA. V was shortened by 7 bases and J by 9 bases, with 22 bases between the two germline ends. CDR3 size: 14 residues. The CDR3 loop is CASTLGTMGSGQYF. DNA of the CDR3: TGTGCCAGCACCCTCGGGACGATGGGCTCCGGGCAGTACTTC.

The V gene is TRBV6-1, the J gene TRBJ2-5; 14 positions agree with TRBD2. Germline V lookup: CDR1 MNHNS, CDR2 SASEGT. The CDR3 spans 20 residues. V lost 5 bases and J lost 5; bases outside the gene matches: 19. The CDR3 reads CASSSARLAGGPFGFETQYF. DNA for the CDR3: TGTGCCAGCAGTTCCGCCCGACTAGCGGGAGGGCCCTTCGGATTCGAGACCCAGTACTTC.

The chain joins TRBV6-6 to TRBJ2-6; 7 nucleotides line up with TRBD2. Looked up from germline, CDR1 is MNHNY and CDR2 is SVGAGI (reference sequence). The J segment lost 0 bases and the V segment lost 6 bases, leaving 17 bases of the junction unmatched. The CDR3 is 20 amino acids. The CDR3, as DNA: TGTGCCAGCAGGTGGGCGGGAGAAGGGGTTACCCCCTCTGGGGCCAACGTCCTGACTTTC. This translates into CASRWAGEGVTPSGANVLTF.

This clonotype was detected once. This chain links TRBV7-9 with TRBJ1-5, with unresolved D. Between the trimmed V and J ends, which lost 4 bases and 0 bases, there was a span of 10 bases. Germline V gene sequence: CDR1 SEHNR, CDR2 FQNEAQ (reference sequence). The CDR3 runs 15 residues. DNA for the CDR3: TGTGCCAGCAGCTGGGAGGGTGTTAGCAATCAGCCCCAGCATTTT. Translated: CASSWEGVSNQPQHF.

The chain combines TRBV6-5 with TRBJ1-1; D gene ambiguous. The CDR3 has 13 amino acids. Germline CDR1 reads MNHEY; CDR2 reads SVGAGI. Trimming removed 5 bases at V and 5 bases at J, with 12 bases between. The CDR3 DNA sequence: TGTGCCAGCAGTCATACAGCCGCTACTGAAGCTTTCTTT. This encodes CASSHTAATEAFF.

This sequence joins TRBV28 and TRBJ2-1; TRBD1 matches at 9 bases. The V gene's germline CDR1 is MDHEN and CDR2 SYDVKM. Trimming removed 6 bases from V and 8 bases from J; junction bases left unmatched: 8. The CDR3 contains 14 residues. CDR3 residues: CASRGTGISDEQFF. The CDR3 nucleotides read TGTGCCAGCAGGGGGACAGGGATCTCGGATGAGCAGTTCTTC.

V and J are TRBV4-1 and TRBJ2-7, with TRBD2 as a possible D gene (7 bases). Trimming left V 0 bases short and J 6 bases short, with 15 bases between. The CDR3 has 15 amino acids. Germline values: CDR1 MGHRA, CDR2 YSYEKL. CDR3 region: CASSQDWGGGGEQYF. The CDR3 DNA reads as TGCGCCAGCAGCCAAGATTGGGGCGGGGGCGGCGAGCAGTACTTC.

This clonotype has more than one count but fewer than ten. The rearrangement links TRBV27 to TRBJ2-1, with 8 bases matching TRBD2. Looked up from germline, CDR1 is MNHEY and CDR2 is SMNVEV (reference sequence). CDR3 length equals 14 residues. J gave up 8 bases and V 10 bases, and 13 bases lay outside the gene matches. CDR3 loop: CATLSSGSFDEQFF. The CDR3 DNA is TGTGCCACCCTCTCTAGCGGGTCATTCGATGAGCAGTTCTTC.

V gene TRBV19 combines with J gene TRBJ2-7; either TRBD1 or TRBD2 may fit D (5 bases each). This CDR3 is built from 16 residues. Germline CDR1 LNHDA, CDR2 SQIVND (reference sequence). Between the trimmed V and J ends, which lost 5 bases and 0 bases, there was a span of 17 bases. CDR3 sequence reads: CASSAEGRFVSYEQYF. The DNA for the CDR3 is TGTGCCAGTAGTGCTGAGGGACGGTTCGTCTCCTACGAGCAGTACTTC.